The clone carrying this T cell receptor (beta chain) was detected many times. Its specificity is not known. TCR beta libraries were built with iRepertoire HTBI primers and Arm-PCR of CDR3 regions. TCRdb independently ran MiXCR on the multiplex PCR reads; one entry per CDR3 protein. The table has 550,000 to 600,000 distinct CDR3 sequences, about 15% seen once. Regarding time point: newly diagnosed GD, antithyroid drugs for less than 3 months. The authors made the TCR library using RNA they extracted from PBMCs. This sample was taken from a study of regulatory T cells in long-lasting Graves disease. General observations from the study: TRBV28 was favored in persistent disease, as were TRBJ1-2 and TRBJ2-5. Thyroid tissue was not sampled; only peripheral blood was.

Germline assignment: CDR1 KGHDR and CDR2 SFDVKD. The CDR3 totals 16 residues. Unmatched junction bases numbered 3, after V lost 2 bases and J lost 4 bases. The same data also went into a second study, on T cells in Graves' hyperthyroidism and ophthalmopathy.

The chain carries TRBV24-1 and TRBJ2-2; 10 positions agree with TRBD1. The material sequenced was peripheral blood mononuclear cells (PBMCs), taken at new diagnosis, from a patient treated with antithyroid drugs. This receptor was identified in a man between 18 and 29 years old with Graves disease. The CDR3 loop is CATSDSGQGVTGELFF. CDR3 nucleotides: TGTGCCACCAGTGATTCCGGACAGGGGGTCACCGGGGAGCTGTTTTTT.